This T cell receptor (beta chain) was observed in a study of regulatory T cells in long-lasting Graves disease. The time point: persistent/refractory GD, antithyroid drugs over 5 years with positive TRAb. Making the TCR library involved RNA that had been extracted from PBMCs. This clonotype was recorded many times. V trimming: 4 bases; J trimming: 5 bases; junction bases outside the gene matches: 13. Germline V lookup: CDR1 MDHEN, CDR2 SYDVKM. The CDR3 consists of 16 residues. HTBI primers from iRepertoire and Arm-PCR of CDR3 regions yielded the TCR beta libraries. TCRdb called the multiplex PCR reads again in MiXCR, with one record for every CDR3 protein. Counted here are 430,000 or so distinct CDR3 sequences, roughly a fifth occurring once; the ten biggest clones make up 14%.

The clonotype was recovered from a female donor with Graves disease. This chain uses TRBV28 with TRBJ1-1, with 7 nucleotides matching TRBD1. The material sequenced was peripheral blood mononuclear cells (PBMCs), taken when the disease was refractory, from a patient treated with antithyroid drugs. CDR3 sequence (DNA): TGTGCCAGCAGTTCGCCCCAGACAGGGAGTGTGACTGAAGCTTTCTTT. This encodes CASSSPQTGSVTEAFF. The variable domain in full, with the rest retrieved from reference TRBV28 and TRBJ1-1, is DVKVTQSSRYLVKRTGEKVFLECVQDMDHENMFWYRQDPGLGLRLIYFSYDVKMKEKGDIPEGYSVSREKKERFSLILESASTNQTSMYLCASSSPQTGSVTEAFFGQGTRLTVV.